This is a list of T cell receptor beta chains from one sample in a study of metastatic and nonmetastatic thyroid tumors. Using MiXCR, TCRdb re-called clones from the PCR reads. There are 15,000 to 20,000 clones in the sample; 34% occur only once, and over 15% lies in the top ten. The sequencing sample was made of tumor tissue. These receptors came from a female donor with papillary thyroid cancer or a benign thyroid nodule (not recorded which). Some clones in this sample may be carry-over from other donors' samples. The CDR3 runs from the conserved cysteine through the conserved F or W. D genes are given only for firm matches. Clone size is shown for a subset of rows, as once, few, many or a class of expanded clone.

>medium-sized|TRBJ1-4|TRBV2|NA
CASSEDLTRGEKLFF
TGTGCCAGCAGTGAGGATTTGACTCGGGGTGAAAAACTGTTTTTT
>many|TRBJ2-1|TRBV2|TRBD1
CASSEDRREQFF
TGTGCCAGCAGTGAGGACAGGCGTGAGCAGTTCTTC
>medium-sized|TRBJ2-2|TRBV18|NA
CASSPGPTNTGELFF
TGTGCCAGCTCACCGGGACCAACGAACACCGGGGAGCTGTTTTTT
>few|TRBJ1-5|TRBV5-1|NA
CASSLYRRISNQPQHF
TGCGCCAGCAGCTTGTACCGGAGGATAAGCAATCAGCCCCAGCATTTT
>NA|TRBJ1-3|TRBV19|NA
CASRKPGAYSGNTIYF
TGTGCCAGTAGGAAACCGGGAGCTTACTCTGGAAACACCATATATTTT
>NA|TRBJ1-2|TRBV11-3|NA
CASSLHRQGPGYTF
TGTGCCAGCAGCTTGCATCGGCAAGGGCCTGGCTACACCTTC
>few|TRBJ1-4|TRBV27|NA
CASSPKGDPMKLFF
TGTGCCAGCAGTCCCAAAGGGGACCCCATGAAACTCTTTTTT
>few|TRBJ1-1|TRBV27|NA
CASNSWGAGSEAFF
TGTGCCAGCAACTCGTGGGGGGCCGGGTCTGAAGCTTTCTTT
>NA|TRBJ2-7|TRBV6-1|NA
CASSYLGQHSYEQYF
TGTGCCAGCAGTTATCTTGGACAGCACTCCTACGAGCAGTACTTC
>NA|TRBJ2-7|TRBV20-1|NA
CSARCLNYPGGF
TGCAGTGCTCGGTGCCTCAATTACCCCGGAGGCTTC
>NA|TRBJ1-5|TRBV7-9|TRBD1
CASAGTGNQPQHF
TGTGCCAGCGCCGGGACAGGGAATCAGCCCCAGCATTTT
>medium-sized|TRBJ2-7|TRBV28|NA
CASSQVSYEQYF
TGTGCCAGCAGCCAAGTCTCGTACGAGCAGTACTTC
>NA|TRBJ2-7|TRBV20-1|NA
CSATEGYGPYEQYF
TGCAGTGCGACGGAGGGATACGGGCCCTACGAGCAGTACTTC
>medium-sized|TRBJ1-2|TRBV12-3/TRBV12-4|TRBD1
CASSLAGTGGYGYTF
TGTGCCAGCAGTTTAGCGGGGACAGGGGGATACGGCTACACCTTC
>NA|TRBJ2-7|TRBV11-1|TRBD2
CASSEGTSGRRTYEQYF
TGTGCCAGCAGCGAAGGGACTAGCGGGAGACGGACCTACGAGCAGTACTTC
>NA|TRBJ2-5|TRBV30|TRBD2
CAWARTSGRGETQYF
TGTGCCTGGGCAAGGACTAGCGGGAGGGGAGAGACCCAGTACTTC
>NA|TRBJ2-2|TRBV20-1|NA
CSARARGDTGELFF
TGCAGTGCTAGAGCCAGGGGCGACACCGGGGAGCTGTTTTTT
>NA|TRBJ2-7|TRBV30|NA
CAWSVVGGSYEQHF
TGTGCCTGGAGTGTAGTGGGAGGTTCCTACGAGCAGCACTTC
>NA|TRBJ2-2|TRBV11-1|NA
CASSAHPTAGKNTGELFF
TGTGCCAGCAGCGCCCATCCCACAGCGGGCAAAAACACCGGGGAGCTGTTTTTT
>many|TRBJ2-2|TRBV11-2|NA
CASSLVPGVVGELFF
TGTGCCAGCAGCTTAGTACCGGGGGTAGTCGGGGAGCTGTTTTTT
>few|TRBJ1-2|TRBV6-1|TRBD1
CASSTRTGRAYGYTF
TGTGCCAGCAGTACCCGGACAGGACGGGCCTATGGCTACACCTTC